This note documents a single TCR beta chain sequence. The record originates from a study of blood T cell repertoires in COVID-19. Across the whole study: Italy, Spain and the United States were the sources of the convalescent and acute COVID-19 samples.

Per the original data handling: Scientists estimated how many nucleated cells there were by amplifying reference gene primers. Data came from immunoSEQ multiplex PCR; TCRdb stores just in-frame clones and leaves some out. V and J calls and clone size are copied from that table; D and trimming were computed from the DNA. The profile shows over 60,000 clones, roughly 80% of them singletons. The trim removed 5 bases at V and 10 bases at J, leaving 11 bases unmatched. CDR3 length equals 15 residues. Germline assignment: CDR1 SGHTA and CDR2 FQGNSA. The V gene is TRBV7-2, the J gene TRBJ1-4, with TRBD1 identical over 9 bases. The source of this sequence is a human donor in a cohort sampled during active COVID-19. Sample: peripheral blood. CDR3 loop: CASSANRGREGKLFF. CDR3 sequence (DNA): TGTGCCAGCAGCGCAAACAGGGGGCGCGAAGGAAAACTGTTTTTT.